The next 17 T cell receptor beta chains were all read from a single sample in a study of immune evolution from preneoplasia to lung adenocarcinoma (TCRdb year 2021). The library was built by means of the immunoSEQ multiplex PCR assay. Sourced from immuneACCESS, this table was stored by TCRdb with only in-frame sequences that have V and J called. A share of the clones is absent; for the studies checked, an unresolved V gene accounts for under half, and the remainder has no known explanation. The sample table shows 9,500 to 13,000 clones, and more than 80% are seen once. The ten largest account for 3.5% to 4.5% of the sample. The sample taken for sequencing was FFPE invasive lung adenocarcinoma tissue. This specimen's cell subset or site label, interpreted: frankly invasive lung adenocarcinoma (ADC). These receptors were obtained from an older person with invasive lung adenocarcinoma.

V gene TRBV30 combines with J gene TRBJ1-2; weak D call: TRBD1 (6 bases). The germline V and J ends were trimmed by 2 bases and 0 bases, with 10 bases remaining between them. This CDR3 has 14 residues. CDR1 is GTSNPN, CDR2 SVGIG, per germline (reference sequence). DNA of the CDR3: TGTGCCTGGAGTCCAAGGGGGGCTAACTATGGCTACACCTTC. This translates into CAWSPRGANYGYTF. Variable domain in full (rest from reference TRBV30 and TRBJ1-2): SQTIHQWPATLVQPVGSPLSLECTVEGTSNPNLYWYRQAAGRGLQLLFYSVGIGQISSEVPQNLSASRPQDRQFILSSKKLLLSDSGFYLCAWSPRGANYGYTFGSGTRLTVV.

V is TRBV25-1 and J is TRBJ1-4; 8 bases map to TRBD1. The V gene end was trimmed by 8 bases and the J gene end by 8 bases; junction bases not matched to a gene: 13. CDR1 and CDR2 (germline): MGHDK, SYGVNS. CDR3 length equals 15 residues. Here the CDR3 reads CASSDPGQVGEKLFF. The CDR3, as DNA: TGTGCCAGCTCGGACCCGGGACAGGTGGGAGAAAAACTGTTTTTT. Looking up the rest from reference TRBV25-1 and TRBJ1-4 gives the full variable domain: EADIYQTPRYLVIGTGKKITLECSQTMGHDKMYWYQQDPGMELHLIHYSYGVNSTEKGDLSSESTVSRIRTEHFPLTLESARPSHTSQYLCASSDPGQVGEKLFFGSGTQLSVL.

The rearrangement uses TRBV15 and TRBJ2-7, with D unclear. Per the germline V gene, CDR1 is LNHNV and CDR2 is YYDKDF (reference sequence). V dropped 0 bases and J dropped 3 bases, with 12 bases sitting between them. This CDR3 is 15 amino acids long. In DNA form, the CDR3 reads TGTGCCACCAGCAGAGATCCGGGCAGTTACTACGAGCAGTACTTC. Its translation: CATSRDPGSYYEQYF.

The rearrangement uses TRBV2 and TRBJ2-7; TRBD2 agrees at 9 bases. This CDR3 is 15 amino acids long. Germline CDR1 is SNHLY and CDR2 is FYNNEI. The V and J ends lost 5 bases and 6 bases, in that order; junction bases with no gene match: 11. CDR3 loop: CASSPESSGRTEQYF. CDR3 bases: TGTGCCAGCAGTCCTGAATCGAGCGGGAGGACCGAGCAGTACTTC.

This clone was seen a single time. The rearrangement joins TRBV4-2 to TRBJ1-3; a weak D match, TRBD1 (5 bases). Germline CDR1 is LGHNA and CDR2 is YNFKEQ. This CDR3 is 13 amino acids long. V dropped 2 bases and J dropped 8 bases, with 10 bases sitting between them. The CDR3 nucleotides are TGTGCCAGCAGCCAACAGGGACCAGACACCATATATTTT. It specifies CASSQQGPDTIYF.

The V gene is TRBV20-1, the J gene TRBJ2-2; D might be TRBD2 (5 bases). CDR1 and CDR2 (germline): DFQATT, SNEGSKA (reference sequence). CDR3 size: 11 residues. The ends were cut back, 5 bases at V and 4 bases at J, with 5 bases in the middle. CDR3 nucleotide sequence: TGCAGTGCTGAGGGCACCGGGGAGCTGTTTTTT. Its protein is CSAEGTGELFF.

This rearrangement joins TRBV11-2 to TRBJ1-2; the D gene is possibly TRBD1 (5 bases). Per germline, CDR1 SGHAT and CDR2 FQNNGV. CDR3 size: 15 residues. V shed 5 bases and J shed 7 bases, with 20 bases lying between them. The CDR3 DNA follows: TGTGCCAGCAGCATCCGAACTTTAGGGGCGAGTGGCTACACCTTC. Its protein product is CASSIRTLGASGYTF. Filled out from reference TRBV11-2 and TRBJ1-2, the complete variable domain reads EAGVAQSPRYKIIEKRQSVAFWCNPISGHATLYWYQQILGQGPKLLIQFQNNGVVDDSQLPKDRFSAERLKGVDSTLKIQPAKLEDSAVYLCASSIRTLGASGYTFGSGTRLTVV.

This sequence joins TRBV7-9 and TRBJ1-1; D remains unclear. V lost 3 bases and J 1 base, leaving 0 bases between the germline ends. The germline V gene encodes CDR1 SEHNR and CDR2 FQNEAQ (reference sequence). CDR3 length equals 11 residues. The CDR3: CASSLNTEAFF. CDR3 bases: TGTGCCAGCAGCTTGAACACTGAAGCTTTCTTT.

On this clone: Other DNA sequences in the same sample also yield this CDR3. The V call is TRBV5-8, the J call TRBJ2-6; the D is unclear. Trimming cost V 0 bases and J 1 base, with 5 bases left between them. CDR3 size: 15 residues. Germline V lookup: CDR1 SGHTS, CDR2 YDEGEE. The CDR3 DNA is TGTGCCAGCAGCTTGGAGACGTCTGGGGCCAACGTCCTGACTTTC. Translating it yields CASSLETSGANVLTF.

The CDR3 nucleotides read TGTGCCAGCGGCTCGAGCTCCTACAATGAGCAGTTCTTC. Amino acid sequence: CASGSSSYNEQFF. The chain joins TRBV16 to TRBJ2-1; unclear D gene. V was cut by 8 bases and J by 0 bases, with 8 bases left in between. The CDR3 sequence is 13 residues long. Germline CDR1 is KGHSY and CDR2 is FQNENV.

The chain employs TRBV5-8 and TRBJ2-5, with 12 bases matching TRBD2. V gave up 4 bases and J gave up 4 bases; unmatched junction bases: 5. The germline gives CDR1 SGHTS, CDR2 YDEGEE. This CDR3 spans 15 amino acids. The CDR3 sequence: CASSKPTSGGETQYF. CDR3 nucleotides: TGTGCCAGCAGCAAACCGACTAGCGGGGGAGAGACCCAGTACTTC.

The chain is built from TRBV5-1 and TRBJ2-7; 7 nucleotides line up with TRBD2. The CDR3 extends over 15 amino acids. The V gene end was trimmed by 5 bases and the J gene end by 1 base; junction bases not matched to a gene: 9. CDR1 and CDR2 (germline): SGHRS, YFSETQ. The CDR3 bases are TGCGCCAGCAGTCGTTTAAGCGGGGATTCCTACGAGCAGTACTTC. As protein: CASSRLSGDSYEQYF.

The genes are TRBV7-8 and TRBJ2-7, with TRBD2 identical over 7 bases. The germline V gene encodes CDR1 SGHVS and CDR2 FQNEAQ. The V and J ends lost 1 base and 12 bases, in that order; junction bases with no gene match: 15. The CDR3 consists of 15 residues. CDR3: CASSLGSAGVDLGYF. The CDR3 bases are TGTGCCAGCAGCTTAGGGAGTGCGGGGGTCGACTTGGGGTACTTC.

In its sample, this clone was seen once. The chain joins TRBV7-8 to TRBJ1-5; the D is unclear. The germline V gene has CDR1 SGHVS and CDR2 FQNEAQ. V lost 0 bases and J 0 bases, leaving 6 bases between the germline ends. This CDR3 has 15 residues. CDR3 nucleotide sequence: TGTGCCAGCAGCTTAGCGGTTAATAGCAATCAGCCCCAGCATTTT. Translating it yields CASSLAVNSNQPQHF.

The V call is TRBV29-1, the J call TRBJ1-2; perhaps TRBD1 as D (6 bases). CDR1 and CDR2 (germline): SQVTM, ANQGSEA. V shed 1 base and J shed 8 bases, with 11 bases lying between them. The CDR3 length is 12 residues. The CDR3 here is CSVEGQGQGYTF. CDR3 coding DNA: TGCAGCGTTGAAGGGCAGGGACAAGGCTACACCTTC.

The chain has TRBV5-1 and TRBJ1-4; D is possibly TRBD1 (6 bases). This CDR3 has 15 residues. The germline gives CDR1 SGHRS, CDR2 YFSETQ. V dropped 0 bases and J dropped 6 bases, with 12 bases sitting between them. The CDR3 DNA sequence: TGCGCCAGCAGCTTGGCCCGGGGGGGCGATGAAAAACTGTTTTTT. Translated: CASSLARGGDEKLFF. Combining the CDR3 with reference TRBV5-1 and TRBJ1-4 gives the whole variable domain KAGVTQTPRYLIKTRGQQVTLSCSPISGHRSVSWYQQTPGQGLQFLFEYFSETQRNKGNFPGRFSGRQFSNSRSEMNVSTLELGDSALYLCASSLARGGDEKLFFGSGTQLSVL.

V is TRBV18 and J is TRBJ1-1; no clear D gene. The CDR3 consists of 12 residues. V lost 1 base, J lost 8 bases, and 8 bases lay in between. Germline CDR1 KGHSH, CDR2 LQKENI. The CDR3 DNA reads TGTGCCAGCTCACCACTCACAAGGGAAGCTTTCTTT. Protein product: CASSPLTREAFF.